This T cell receptor (beta chain) was sequenced in a study of cytomegalovirus exposure and HLA in healthy donors. Notes on this clone: Antigen: not known.

Healthy bone marrow donors made up the donor group. Study observations and caveats: Among donors in an Asian-associated ancestry cluster, a later analysis reportedly found fewer N-insertions than the approximately 670-donor mean. Researchers reported in a later analysis that a missense DCLRE1C variant was tied to TCR beta V- and J-gene trimming. Sequencing depth roughly uniform across donors was assumed in presence/absence analyses.

PCR amplification relied on 60 Vbeta primers (plus 13 Jbeta primers). TCRdb's copy holds only in-frame clones and misses some; the assay was immunoSEQ multiplex PCR. This table holds more than 110,000 clones, approximately 70% found once. From germline, CDR1 is KGHSH and CDR2 LQKENI. V shed 4 bases, J shed 7 bases, and the junction held 9 bases outside the gene matches. The CDR3 extends over 14 amino acids. The rearrangement joins TRBV18 to TRBJ1-1, with 7 bases aligning to TRBD1. The TCR was taken from a woman in her sixties in good health and CMV-seropositive. Sequencing was carried out using PBMCs. CDR3: CASSLPGTVYEAFF. DNA of the CDR3: TGTGCCAGCTCACTTCCCGGGACAGTCTATGAAGCTTTCTTT.